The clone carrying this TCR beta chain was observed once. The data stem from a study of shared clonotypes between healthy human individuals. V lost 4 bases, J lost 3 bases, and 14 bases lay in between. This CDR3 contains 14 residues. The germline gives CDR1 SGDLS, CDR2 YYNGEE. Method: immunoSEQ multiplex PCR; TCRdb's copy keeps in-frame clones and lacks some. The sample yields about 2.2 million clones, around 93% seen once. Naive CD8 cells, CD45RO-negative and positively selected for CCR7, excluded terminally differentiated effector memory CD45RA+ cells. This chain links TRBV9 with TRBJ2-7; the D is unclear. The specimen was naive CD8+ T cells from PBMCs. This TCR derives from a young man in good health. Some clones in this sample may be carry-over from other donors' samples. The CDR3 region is CASSPNSRDYEQYF. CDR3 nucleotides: TGTGCCAGCAGCCCTAATAGTAGGGACTACGAGCAGTACTTC.